The present T cell receptor (beta chain) was sequenced within a study of cytomegalovirus exposure and HLA in healthy donors. As for the study in general: Unique TCRs numbering about 87 million, obtained from HLA-typed donors, made up an early data release.

There are 15 residues in the CDR3. Germline V gene sequence: CDR1 SGDLS, CDR2 YYNGEE. After removal of 4 bases from V and 4 bases from J, the junction contained 5 bases not matched to a gene. Study results and caveats: Later analysis suggested links between common viral pathogens and several top significant clusters. Reports described diagnosis of cytomegalovirus status by the classifier as highly specific and sensitive. TCR beta V- and J-gene trimming, according to a later analysis, was linked to a missense DCLRE1C variant.

PCR used 60 Vbeta primers and 13 Jbeta primers. Clones were sequenced by immunoSEQ multiplex PCR, and TCRdb holds only the in-frame ones, with some missing. Altogether some 150,000 clones are present, over 70% being singletons, with the ten largest covering 6.7%. Concerning this clone itself: Its antigen is unknown.

This TCR came from a woman in her thirties or forties in good health and CMV-seropositive. The sequenced sample was PBMCs. This rearrangement joins TRBV9 to TRBJ2-5; 12 bases align to TRBD1. In DNA form, the CDR3 reads TGTGCCAGCAGCATCGGGACAGGGGGCCCAGAGACCCAGTACTTC. It yields the protein CASSIGTGGPETQYF.